The clone carrying this TCR beta chain came up many times. Antigen: not known. Preparation of the TCRbeta library involved a method that used unique molecular identifiers. From the PCR reads, TCRdb called clonotypes with MiXCR, one entry per CDR3 protein. The sample consists of about 150,000 distinct CDR3 sequences, around 10% of them appearing once. The sample originates from a study of T-cell reconstitution after alpha-beta-depleted transplantation in children. Broader study findings: Several hundred expanded graft clones reportedly supplied alpha-beta T cells about two months after transplant.

This material consisted of PBMCs, taken before TCRalphabeta/CD19-depleted stem cell transplant. The clonotype was recovered from a boy aged 2 to 10 with acute myeloid leukemia, due to receive a stem cell transplant.

The CDR3 loop is CASSEPDRGRSNYGYTF. The CDR3 DNA follows: TGTGCCAGCAGTGAGCCCGACAGGGGGCGGTCAAACTATGGCTACACCTTC. The V call is TRBV11-2, the J call TRBJ1-2, with TRBD1 matching 10 bases. V gave up 6 bases and J gave up 2 bases; unmatched junction bases: 12. This CDR3 is built from 17 residues. From germline, CDR1 is SGHAT and CDR2 FQNNGV.